These 31 T cell receptor beta chains came from one sample sequenced in a study of OX40 agonist ivuxolimab in advanced cancers. Sequenced by immunoSEQ multiplex PCR; TCRdb stores in-frame clones only, minus some. The sample consists of 50,000 to 70,000 clones, around 87% of them appearing once. This specimen was CD4+ or CD8+ T cells sorted from blood, taken in a trial of the OX40 agonist ivuxolimab. The receptors were sampled from an adult with an advanced solid tumor such as melanoma, head and neck, liver or kidney cancer.

V usage is TRBV9 and J usage is TRBJ1-2; the D gene is possibly TRBD1 (5 bases). This CDR3 region has 17 residues. Trimming took off 1 base at V and 1 base at J, with 17 bases between the two ends. CDR1 and CDR2 from the germline V gene are SGDLS and YYNGEE. The CDR3 sequence is CASSVSGTGRYNYGYTF. CDR3 coding DNA: TGTGCCAGCAGCGTATCCGGGACCGGGAGATATAACTATGGCTACACCTTC.

The chain combines TRBV4-2 with TRBJ2-3; D possibly corresponds to TRBD1 (5 bases). The CDR3 loop spans 14 amino acids. Trimming pared 0 bases from V and 5 bases from J, leaving 9 bases between. Germline V lookup: CDR1 LGHNA, CDR2 YNFKEQ. CDR3 in DNA: TGTGCCAGCAGCCAAGAGAGCAGGGAAGATACGCAGTATTTT. This codes for CASSQESREDTQYF.

The rearrangement joins TRBV13 to TRBJ2-3; tentatively, D is TRBD1 or TRBD2 (6 bases each). V was cut by 5 bases and J by 6 bases, with 12 bases left in between. Germline V lookup: CDR1 PRHDT, CDR2 FYEKMQ (reference sequence). The CDR3 consists of 13 residues. As DNA, the CDR3 is TGTGCCAGCAGCAAAAGGGGGGCGGATACGCAGTATTTT. Protein product: CASSKRGADTQYF. The full variable domain, with the rest looked up from reference TRBV13 and TRBJ2-3, is AAGVIQSPRHLIKEKRETATLKCYPIPRHDTVYWYQQGPGQDPQFLISFYEKMQSDKGSIPDRFSAQQFSDYHSELNMSSLELGDSALYFCASSKRGADTQYFGPGTRLTVL.

This clone occurred once. The chain is built from TRBV7-6 and TRBJ2-2, with D possibly TRBD2 on 7 matching bases. Trimming took off 2 bases at V and 5 bases at J, with 15 bases between the two ends. This CDR3 contains 16 residues. CDR1 is SGHVS, CDR2 FNYEAQ, per germline. The CDR3 DNA reads as TGTGCCAGCAGCTTATTTGCAGGGGAGGGGACCGGGGAGCTGTTTTTT. Encoded protein: CASSLFAGEGTGELFF.

The chain employs TRBV9 and TRBJ2-3, with D unclear. Trimming stripped 3 bases from V and 1 base from J, with 3 bases between. Per the germline V gene, CDR1 is SGDLS and CDR2 is YYNGEE. This CDR3 is built from 12 residues. The CDR3 reads CASSEGTDTQYF. CDR3 coding DNA: TGTGCCAGCAGCGAAGGCACAGATACGCAGTATTTT.

The genes are TRBV29-1 and TRBJ2-7, with D possibly called TRBD1 or TRBD2 (5 bases each). The CDR3 consists of 12 residues. The germline V and J ends were trimmed by 7 bases and 3 bases, with 13 bases remaining between them. Germline V CDR1 and CDR2: SQVTM, ANQGSEA. The CDR3 sequence is CSGGAQGYEQYF. The CDR3 bases are TGCAGCGGAGGGGCCCAGGGCTACGAGCAGTACTTC.

This clone was seen once. The chain links TRBV9 to TRBJ2-2, with TRBD2 matching 9 bases. V lost 0 bases and J lost 4; bases outside the gene matches: 4. The CDR3 consists of 16 residues. Germline values: CDR1 SGDLS, CDR2 YYNGEE. CDR3 sequence (DNA): TGTGCCAGCAGCGTAGAGGGAGCGGGGGGCACCGGGGAGCTGTTTTTT. Its translation: CASSVEGAGGTGELFF.

This chain connects TRBV5-4 to TRBJ2-5; TRBD1 matches 7 bases. Germline CDR1 is SGHNT and CDR2 is YYREEE (reference sequence). V shed 6 bases, J shed 4 bases, and the junction held 6 bases outside the gene matches. The length of the CDR3 is 13 residues. DNA for the CDR3: TGTGCCAGCACTTCCAGACAGGGAGAGACCCAGTACTTC. Translated: CASTSRQGETQYF.

The J gene is TRBJ2-1, the V gene TRBV4-1; D gene uncertain. The V gene's germline CDR1 is MGHRA and CDR2 YSYEKL. There are 14 residues in the CDR3. Trimming shortened V by 1 base and J by 6 bases, and 10 bases separated the two germline ends. The CDR3 region is CASSQVSQSNEQFF. The CDR3 bases are TGCGCCAGCAGCCAAGTTAGTCAATCCAATGAGCAGTTCTTC.

The chain recombines TRBV5-1 with TRBJ2-1; tentative D call: TRBD1 (5 bases). The CDR3 covers 14 residues. Germline V CDR1 and CDR2: SGHRS, YFSETQ. The V end lost 4 bases, the J end lost 2 bases, and 10 bases lay between the germline ends. The CDR3 region is CASSGHRTYNEQFF. In nucleotides, the CDR3 is TGCGCCAGCAGCGGACATAGAACCTACAATGAGCAGTTCTTC.

V usage is TRBV4-1 and J usage is TRBJ2-7; 11 positions match TRBD1. From germline, CDR1 is MGHRA and CDR2 YSYEKL. The CDR3 is made up of 20 amino acids. V gave up 2 bases and J gave up 1 base; unmatched junction bases: 16. In DNA, the CDR3 is TGCGCCAGCAGCCAATTAAAAGGCCAAACCGGGACAGGGGGGTCCTACGAGCAGTACTTC. Protein product: CASSQLKGQTGTGGSYEQYF.

The rearrangement joins TRBV7-3 to TRBJ2-7; D remains unclear. From germline, CDR1 is SGHTA and CDR2 FQGTGA. V was trimmed by 10 bases and J by 1 base, leaving 8 bases between them. The CDR3 covers 11 residues. CDR3 DNA: TGTGCCACGATTCGGTCCTACGAGCAGTACTTC. The encoded protein is CATIRSYEQYF.

This clone was found once. The same CDR3 is also encoded by other DNA sequences in this sample. This sequence joins TRBV5-4 and TRBJ1-3; D uncertain. Between the trimmed V and J ends, which lost 1 base and 2 bases, there was a span of 7 bases. This CDR3 is built from 14 residues. Germline CDR1 and CDR2: SGHNT and YYREEE (reference sequence). This chain's CDR3 is CASSLSGTGNTIYF. CDR3 bases: TGTGCCAGCAGCTTGTCGGGGACTGGAAACACCATATATTTT.

This chain links TRBV19 with TRBJ2-1; D not resolved. Trimming removed 3 bases from V and 0 bases from J, with 9 bases in between. The length of the CDR3 is 15 residues. Germline CDR1 is LNHDA and CDR2 is SQIVND (reference sequence). In DNA, the CDR3 is TGTGCCAGTAGTATTTCTTTAAGCTCCTACAATGAGCAGTTCTTC. This sequence encodes CASSISLSSYNEQFF. The full variable domain, its missing parts supplied by reference TRBV19 and TRBJ2-1, is DGGITQSPKYLFRKEGQNVTLSCEQNLNHDAMYWYRQDPGQGLRLIYYSQIVNDFQKGDIAEGYSVSREKKESFPLTVTSAQKNPTAFYLCASSISLSSYNEQFFGPGTRLTVL.

This clone was seen a single time. The chain combines TRBV29-1 with TRBJ2-7; the D is unclear. Trimming removed 5 bases at V and 3 bases at J, with 8 bases between. The V gene's germline CDR1 is SQVTM and CDR2 ANQGSEA. This CDR3 region has 11 residues. The CDR3 reads CSVTDGYEQYF. CDR3 DNA: TGCAGCGTTACGGACGGCTACGAGCAGTACTTC.

The rearrangement joins TRBV30 to TRBJ2-3; TRBD1 matches at 7 bases. The CDR3 runs 14 residues. J lost 4 bases, V lost 4 bases, and 8 bases had no gene match. Germline V CDR1 and CDR2: GTSNPN, SVGIG (reference sequence). The chain's CDR3 is CAWTTGVGADTQYF. CDR3 nucleotide sequence: TGTGCCTGGACCACAGGGGTAGGGGCAGATACGCAGTATTTT.

This clone appeared once. The chain uses TRBV27 and TRBJ1-1; D is unclear. V gave up 5 bases and J gave up 5 bases, with 15 bases separating them. The CDR3 loop spans 14 amino acids. CDR1 MNHEY and CDR2 SMNVEV come from the germline V gene (reference sequence). CDR3 in amino acids: CASSEAGVWTEAFF. The CDR3 nucleotides read TGTGCCAGCAGTGAGGCCGGTGTTTGGACTGAAGCTTTCTTT.

This clone was seen only once. The chain couples TRBV5-4 to TRBJ1-1, with TRBD1 matching 7 bases. CDR3 length: 14 residues. V dropped 0 bases and J dropped 5; count of bases not matched to a gene: 4. The germline gives CDR1 SGHNT, CDR2 YYREEE (reference sequence). CDR3 sequence: CASSLVQGKTEAFF. The DNA for the CDR3 is TGTGCCAGCAGCTTGGTACAGGGGAAGACTGAAGCTTTCTTT.

This chain connects TRBV27 to TRBJ2-3; D is possibly TRBD2 (6 bases). This CDR3 has 13 amino acids. V gave up 7 bases and J gave up 3 bases, with 11 bases separating them. Germline V CDR1 and CDR2: MNHEY, SMNVEV (reference sequence). This CDR3 reads CASNGGVTDTQYF. CDR3 sequence (DNA): TGTGCCAGCAACGGCGGGGTAACAGATACGCAGTATTTT.

The rearrangement joins TRBV19 to TRBJ1-2, with a tentative D call TRBD1 (5 bases). Germline assignment: CDR1 LNHDA and CDR2 SQIVND (reference sequence). The CDR3 spans 13 residues. With 2 bases removed from V and 8 bases from J, the gap between germline ends came to 12 bases. The CDR3 sequence is CASSIMQGGGYTF. In DNA, the CDR3 is TGTGCCAGTAGTATAATGCAGGGCGGCGGCTACACCTTC.

The chain links TRBV11-2 to TRBJ1-1; a possible D gene is TRBD1 (6 bases). V was shortened by 3 bases and J by 8 bases, with 16 bases between the two germline ends. CDR3 size: 14 residues. CDR1 is SGHAT, CDR2 FQNNGV, per germline. CDR3 protein: CASSFGPGAMEAFF. DNA of the CDR3: TGTGCCAGCAGCTTCGGTCCAGGGGCCATGGAAGCTTTCTTT. The whole variable domain, remainder taken from reference TRBV11-2 and TRBJ1-1, is EAGVAQSPRYKIIEKRQSVAFWCNPISGHATLYWYQQILGQGPKLLIQFQNNGVVDDSQLPKDRFSAERLKGVDSTLKIQPAKLEDSAVYLCASSFGPGAMEAFFGQGTRLTVV.

The chain carries TRBV28 and TRBJ1-2, with TRBD1 matching over 7 bases. V lost 4 bases and J lost 7; bases outside the gene matches: 6. This CDR3 region has 13 residues. Germline V gene lookup returns CDR1 MDHEN and CDR2 SYDVKM. The chain's CDR3 is CASSWDSISGYTF. The CDR3 coding sequence is TGTGCCAGCAGTTGGGACAGCATATCTGGCTACACCTTC.

As for this clone: The junction does not match germline at one end; this may be a read error. The chain carries TRBV11-2 and TRBJ2-7; D is possibly TRBD1 (6 bases). The CDR3 totals 14 residues. Germline V gene sequence: CDR1 SGHAT, CDR2 FQNNGV. In nucleotides, the CDR3 is TGTGCCAGCAGCTCAAGACAGGCGTCACTTCGTTGGGACTTC. This gives the protein CASSSRQASLRWDF.

The chain combines TRBV19 with TRBJ2-7; the D call may be TRBD1 or TRBD2 (6 bases each). Looked up from germline, CDR1 is LNHDA and CDR2 is SQIVND (reference sequence). V was shortened by 10 bases and J by 2 bases, with 12 bases between the two germline ends. CDR3 length equals 12 residues. CDR3 residues: CATGGLPYEQYF. In DNA, the CDR3 is TGTGCCACCGGGGGCCTCCCCTACGAGCAGTACTTC.

V gene TRBV19 combines with J gene TRBJ2-7, with D possibly TRBD2 on 5 matching bases. This CDR3 has 17 residues. CDR1 and CDR2 (germline): LNHDA, SQIVND (reference sequence). The ends were cut back, 6 bases at V and 3 bases at J, with 24 bases in the middle. The CDR3 loop is CASSNVVGTPGYYEQYF. Here the CDR3 DNA reads TGTGCCAGTAGCAATGTCGTAGGAACCCCGGGGTACTACGAGCAGTACTTC.

The chain employs TRBV30 and TRBJ2-6; no clear D gene. The CDR3 loop spans 14 amino acids. Germline CDR1 is GTSNPN and CDR2 is SVGIG (reference sequence). Trimming shortened V by 0 bases and J by 1 base, and 4 bases separated the two germline ends. The CDR3 nucleotides are TGTGCCTGGAGTGTTGGGTCTGGGGCCAACGTCCTGACTTTC. Translating it yields CAWSVGSGANVLTF.

The CDR3 reads CASSADRGYGYTF. In nucleotides, the CDR3 is TGCGCCAGCAGTGCCGACAGGGGTTATGGCTACACCTTC. The chain uses TRBV10-2 and TRBJ1-2; TRBD1 matches 8 bases. Germline values: CDR1 WSHSY, CDR2 SAAADI. Trimming took 4 bases from V and 5 from J; bases not matched to a gene: 3. The CDR3 is 13 amino acids.

V gene TRBV7-9 combines with J gene TRBJ2-7; 12 bases are shared with TRBD1. V was clipped by 5 bases and J by 5 bases; unmatched bases: 10. CDR3 size: 16 residues. Germline lookup yields CDR1 SEHNR and CDR2 FQNEAQ (reference sequence). CDR3 coding DNA: TGTGCCAGCAGCCCAAAAGTAGGGACAGGGGGCAACGAGCAGTACTTC. It translates to CASSPKVGTGGNEQYF. Full variable domain (remainder filled in from reference TRBV7-9 and TRBJ2-7): DTGVSQNPRHKITKRGQNVTFRCDPISEHNRLYWYRQTLGQGPEFLTYFQNEAQLEKSRLLSDRFSAERPKGSFSTLEIQRTEQGDSAMYLCASSPKVGTGGNEQYFGPGTRLTVT.

V and J are TRBV7-9 and TRBJ2-7; D is undetermined. Germline V lookup: CDR1 SEHNR, CDR2 FQNEAQ (reference sequence). The V and J ends lost 1 base and 6 bases respectively, with 7 bases between them. There are 12 residues in the CDR3. The CDR3 coding sequence is TGTGCCAGCAGCTTAGACAGCTTCGAGCAGTACTTC. This translates into CASSLDSFEQYF. The full variable domain, rest sourced from reference TRBV7-9 and TRBJ2-7, is DTGVSQNPRHKITKRGQNVTFRCDPISEHNRLYWYRQTLGQGPEFLTYFQNEAQLEKSRLLSDRFSAERPKGSFSTLEIQRTEQGDSAMYLCASSLDSFEQYFGPGTRLTVT.

This clone showed up just once. The chain uses TRBV29-1 and TRBJ1-2; 7 bases line up with TRBD1. Germline CDR1 and CDR2: SQVTM and ANQGSEA. The CDR3 consists of 13 residues. Trimming removed 4 bases from V and 4 bases from J; junction bases left unmatched: 6. The chain's CDR3 is CSVVSTGIYGYTF. The CDR3 DNA follows: TGCAGCGTTGTGTCGACAGGGATCTATGGCTACACCTTC.

V is TRBV6-5 and J is TRBJ1-4; D gene uncertain. The CDR3 runs to 14 residues. V lost 6 bases and J lost 4, with 12 bases in between. Germline-derived CDR1 and CDR2 are MNHEY and SVGAGI. The CDR3 reads CASSQDGNNEKLFF. The CDR3 coding sequence is TGTGCCAGCAGCCAAGACGGGAATAATGAAAAACTGTTTTTT.